This T cell receptor (beta chain) was captured by sequencing in a study of shared clonotypes between healthy human individuals. Study-wide results and limits: Clonotypes not shared had lower generation probabilities than those common to all four donors.

In the case of this clone: What it binds is unknown.

Using immunoSEQ multiplex PCR, the repertoire was profiled, and TCRdb retains in-frame clones only, with some absent. Of more than 850,000 clones listed, about 80% are singletons. The CDR3 loop spans 12 amino acids. After removal of 5 bases from V and 7 bases from J, the junction contained 4 bases not matched to a gene. The germline V gene encodes CDR1 LNHDA and CDR2 SQIVND (reference sequence). Material: memory CD4+ T cells from PBMCs. Subset defined: CD45RA-negative fraction. V is TRBV19 and J is TRBJ1-2, with TRBD1 matching over 7 bases. The sequence was collected from a man aged 18 to 30 in good health. Some clones in this sample may be carry-over from other donors' samples. The CDR3 protein is CASSLTGFGYTF. In DNA form, the CDR3 reads TGTGCCAGTAGTTTGACAGGGTTTGGCTACACCTTC.